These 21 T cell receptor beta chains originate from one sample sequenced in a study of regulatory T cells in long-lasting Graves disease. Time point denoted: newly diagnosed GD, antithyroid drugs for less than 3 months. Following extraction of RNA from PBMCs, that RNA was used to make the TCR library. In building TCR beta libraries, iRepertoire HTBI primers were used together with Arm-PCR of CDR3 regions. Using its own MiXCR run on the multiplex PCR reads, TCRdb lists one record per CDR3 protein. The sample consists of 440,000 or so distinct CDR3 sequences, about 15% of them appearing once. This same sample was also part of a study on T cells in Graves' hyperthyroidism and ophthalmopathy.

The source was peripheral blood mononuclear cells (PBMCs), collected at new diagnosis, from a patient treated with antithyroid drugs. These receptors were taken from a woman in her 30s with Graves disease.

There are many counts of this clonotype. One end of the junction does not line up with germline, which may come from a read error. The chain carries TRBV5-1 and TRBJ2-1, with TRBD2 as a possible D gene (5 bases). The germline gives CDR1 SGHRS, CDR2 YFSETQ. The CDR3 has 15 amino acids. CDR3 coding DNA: TGTGCCAGCAGCCCAGGACTTGCCTCCTACAATGAGCAGTTCTTC. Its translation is CASSPGLASYNEQFF.

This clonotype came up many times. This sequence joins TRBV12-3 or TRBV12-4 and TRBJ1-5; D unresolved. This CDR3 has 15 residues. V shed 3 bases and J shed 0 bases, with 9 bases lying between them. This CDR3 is CASSFHSNSNQPQHF. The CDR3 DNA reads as TGTGCCAGCAGTTTTCACAGCAATAGCAATCAGCCCCAGCATTTT.

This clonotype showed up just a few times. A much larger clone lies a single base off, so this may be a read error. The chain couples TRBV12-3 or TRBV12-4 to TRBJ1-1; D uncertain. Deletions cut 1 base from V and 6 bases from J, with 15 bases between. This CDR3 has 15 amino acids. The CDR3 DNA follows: TGTGCCAGCAGTTTAGGAGGGAGGTTGTACGCTGAAGCTTTCTTT. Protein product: CASSLGGRLYAEAFF.

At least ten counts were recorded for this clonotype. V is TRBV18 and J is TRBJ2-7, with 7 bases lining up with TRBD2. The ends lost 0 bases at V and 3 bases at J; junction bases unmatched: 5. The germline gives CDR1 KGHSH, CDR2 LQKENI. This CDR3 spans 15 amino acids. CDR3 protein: CASSPPGGGVYEQYF. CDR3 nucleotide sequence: TGTGCCAGCTCACCACCGGGGGGGGGAGTCTACGAGCAGTACTTC.

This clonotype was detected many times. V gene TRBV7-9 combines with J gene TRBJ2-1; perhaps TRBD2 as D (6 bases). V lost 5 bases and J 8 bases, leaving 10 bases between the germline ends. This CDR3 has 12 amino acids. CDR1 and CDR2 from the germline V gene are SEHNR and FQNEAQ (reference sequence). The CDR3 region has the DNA TGTGCCAGCAGCGCACGACTAGATGAGCAGTTCTTC. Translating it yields CASSARLDEQFF.

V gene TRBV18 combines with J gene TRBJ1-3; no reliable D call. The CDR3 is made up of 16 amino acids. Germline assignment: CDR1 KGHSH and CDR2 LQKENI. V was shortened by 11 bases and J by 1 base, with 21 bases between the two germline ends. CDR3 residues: CAGPPPYSLSGNTIYF. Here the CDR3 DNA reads TGTGCCGGCCCACCACCGTACAGTCTATCTGGAAACACCATATATTTT.

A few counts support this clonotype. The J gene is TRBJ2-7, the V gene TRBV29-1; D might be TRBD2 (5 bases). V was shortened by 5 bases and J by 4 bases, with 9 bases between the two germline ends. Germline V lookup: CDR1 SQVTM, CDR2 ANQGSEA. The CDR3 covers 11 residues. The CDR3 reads CSVSGEYEQYF. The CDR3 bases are TGCAGCGTTTCCGGGGAGTACGAGCAGTACTTC.

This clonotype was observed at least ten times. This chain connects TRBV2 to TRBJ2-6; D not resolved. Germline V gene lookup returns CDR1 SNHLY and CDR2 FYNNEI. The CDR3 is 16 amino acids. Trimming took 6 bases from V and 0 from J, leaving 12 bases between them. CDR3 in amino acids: CASRERLISGANVLTF. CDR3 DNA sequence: TGTGCCAGCAGGGAACGTCTGATCTCTGGGGCCAACGTCCTGACTTTC.

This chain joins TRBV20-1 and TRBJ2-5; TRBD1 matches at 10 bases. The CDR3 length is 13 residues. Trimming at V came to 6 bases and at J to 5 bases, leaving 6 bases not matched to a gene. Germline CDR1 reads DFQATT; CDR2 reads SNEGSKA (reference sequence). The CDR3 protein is CSATTGGSETQYF. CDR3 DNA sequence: TGCAGTGCCACGACAGGGGGCTCGGAGACCCAGTACTTC.

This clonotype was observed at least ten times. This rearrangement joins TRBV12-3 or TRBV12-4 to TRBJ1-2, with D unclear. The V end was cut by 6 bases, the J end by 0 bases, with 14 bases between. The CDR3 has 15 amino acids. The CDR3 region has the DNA TGTGCCAGCAGCCCCGGACTGTTAGCTAACTATGGCTACACCTTC. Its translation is CASSPGLLANYGYTF.

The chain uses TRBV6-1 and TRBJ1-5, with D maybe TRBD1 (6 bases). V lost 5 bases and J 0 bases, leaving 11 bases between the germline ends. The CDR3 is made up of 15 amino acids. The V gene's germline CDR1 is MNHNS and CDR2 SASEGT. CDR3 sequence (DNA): TGTGCCAGCAGTCCTGACAGGCATAGCAATCAGCCCCAGCATTTT. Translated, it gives CASSPDRHSNQPQHF.

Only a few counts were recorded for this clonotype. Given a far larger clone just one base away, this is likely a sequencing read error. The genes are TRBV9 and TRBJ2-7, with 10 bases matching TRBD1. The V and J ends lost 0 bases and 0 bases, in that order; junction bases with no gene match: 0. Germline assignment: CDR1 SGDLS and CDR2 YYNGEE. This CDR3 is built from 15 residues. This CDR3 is CASSVGTGGSYEQYF. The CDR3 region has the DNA TGTGCCAGCAGCGTAGGGACAGGGGGCTCCTACGAGCAGTACTTC.

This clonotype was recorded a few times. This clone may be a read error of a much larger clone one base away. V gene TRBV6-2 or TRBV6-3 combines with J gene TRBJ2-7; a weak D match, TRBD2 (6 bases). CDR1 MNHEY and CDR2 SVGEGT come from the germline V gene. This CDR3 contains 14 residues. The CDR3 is CASSSYGSLYKQYF. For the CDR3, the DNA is TGTGCCAGCAGTTCTTACGGGAGCCTCTACAAGCAGTACTTC.

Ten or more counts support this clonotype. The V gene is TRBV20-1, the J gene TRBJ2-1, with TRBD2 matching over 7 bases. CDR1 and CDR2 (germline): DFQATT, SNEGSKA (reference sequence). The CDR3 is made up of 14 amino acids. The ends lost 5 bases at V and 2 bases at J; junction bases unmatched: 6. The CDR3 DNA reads TGCAGTGCTGTACCCGGGACTACCTACAATGAGCAGTTCTTC. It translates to CSAVPGTTYNEQFF.

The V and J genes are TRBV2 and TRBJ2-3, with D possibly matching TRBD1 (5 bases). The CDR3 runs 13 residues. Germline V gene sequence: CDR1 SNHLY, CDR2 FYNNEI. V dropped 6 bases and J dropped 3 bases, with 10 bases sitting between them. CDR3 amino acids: CASRTARTDTQYF. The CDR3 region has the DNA TGTGCCAGCAGGACAGCAAGGACAGATACGCAGTATTTT.

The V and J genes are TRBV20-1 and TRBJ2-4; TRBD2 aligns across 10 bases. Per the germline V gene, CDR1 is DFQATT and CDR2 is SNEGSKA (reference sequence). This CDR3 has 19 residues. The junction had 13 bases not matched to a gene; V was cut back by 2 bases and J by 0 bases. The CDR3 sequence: CSARNWGLAWNLAKNIQYF. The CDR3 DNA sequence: TGCAGTGCTAGAAATTGGGGACTAGCGTGGAATCTAGCCAAAAACATTCAGTACTTC.

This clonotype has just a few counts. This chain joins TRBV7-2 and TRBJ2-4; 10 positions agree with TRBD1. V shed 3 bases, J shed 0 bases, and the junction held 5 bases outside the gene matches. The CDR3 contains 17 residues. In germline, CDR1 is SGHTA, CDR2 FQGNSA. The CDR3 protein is CASSFPGTGVAKNIQYF. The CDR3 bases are TGTGCCAGCAGCTTCCCCGGGACAGGGGTAGCCAAAAACATTCAGTACTTC.

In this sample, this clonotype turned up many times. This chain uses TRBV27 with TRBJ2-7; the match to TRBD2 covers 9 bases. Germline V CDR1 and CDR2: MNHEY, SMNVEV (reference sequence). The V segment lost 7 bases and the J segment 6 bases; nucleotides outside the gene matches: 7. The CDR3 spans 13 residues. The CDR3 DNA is TGTGCCAGCAAACTAGCGGGTCCTGGCGAGCAGTACTTC. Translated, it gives CASKLAGPGEQYF.

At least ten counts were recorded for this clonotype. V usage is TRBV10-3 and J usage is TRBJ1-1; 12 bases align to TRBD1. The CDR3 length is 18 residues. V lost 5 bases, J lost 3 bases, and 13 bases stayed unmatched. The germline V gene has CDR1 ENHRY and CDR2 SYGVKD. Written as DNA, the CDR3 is TGTGCCATCAGTCCCAGGGGGGGGACAGGGGGCTTGGACACTGAAGCTTTCTTT. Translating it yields CAISPRGGTGGLDTEAFF.

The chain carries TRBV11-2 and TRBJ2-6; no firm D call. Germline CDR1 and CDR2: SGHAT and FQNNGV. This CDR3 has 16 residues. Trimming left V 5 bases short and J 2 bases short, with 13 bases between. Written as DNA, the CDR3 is TGTGCCAGCAGCCAAATCTCTCGCGCTGGGGCCAACGTCCTGACTTTC. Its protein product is CASSQISRAGANVLTF.

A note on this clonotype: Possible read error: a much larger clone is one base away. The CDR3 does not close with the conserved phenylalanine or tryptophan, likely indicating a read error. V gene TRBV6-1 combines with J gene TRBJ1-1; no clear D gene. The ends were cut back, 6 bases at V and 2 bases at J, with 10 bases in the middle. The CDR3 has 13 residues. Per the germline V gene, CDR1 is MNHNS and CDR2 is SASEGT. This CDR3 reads CASSQESNTEAFL. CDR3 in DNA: TGTGCCAGCAGCCAGGAGTCCAACACTGAAGCTTTCCTT.